This T cell receptor beta chain is from a study of blood T cell repertoires in COVID-19. The ends lost 1 base at V and 3 bases at J; junction bases unmatched: 12. Germline lookup yields CDR1 SGHRS and CDR2 YFSETQ. The CDR3 runs to 17 residues. Repertoires were generated with immunoSEQ multiplex PCR, while TCRdb's copy carries only in-frame clones and drops some. The sample contains about 440,000 clones, 70% to 90% of which appear only once. The sequencing input was PBMCs or T cells enriched from blood (not recorded which). This receptor was obtained from a woman in her late teens or twenties with acute COVID-19. This rearrangement joins TRBV5-1 to TRBJ2-5; the match to TRBD2 covers 7 bases. CDR3 sequence reads: CASSLSGGAGREETQYF. The CDR3 DNA sequence: TGCGCCAGCAGCTTGTCTGGCGGGGCGGGGAGGGAAGAGACCCAGTACTTC. The variable domain in full, with the rest retrieved from reference TRBV5-1 and TRBJ2-5, is KAGVTQTPRYLIKTRGQQVTLSCSPISGHRSVSWYQQTPGQGLQFLFEYFSETQRNKGNFPGRFSGRQFSNSRSEMNVSTLELGDSALYLCASSLSGGAGREETQYFGPGTRLLVL.